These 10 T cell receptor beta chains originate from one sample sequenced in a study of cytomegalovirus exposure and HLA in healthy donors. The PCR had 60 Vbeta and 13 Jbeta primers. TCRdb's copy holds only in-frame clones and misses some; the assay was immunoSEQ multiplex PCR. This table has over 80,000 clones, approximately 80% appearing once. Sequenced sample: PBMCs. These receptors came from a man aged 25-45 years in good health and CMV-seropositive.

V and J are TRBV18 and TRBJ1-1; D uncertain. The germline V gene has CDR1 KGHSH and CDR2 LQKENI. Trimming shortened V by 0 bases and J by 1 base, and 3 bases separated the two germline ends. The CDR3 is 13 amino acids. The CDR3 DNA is TGTGCCAGCTCACCACCGGCGAACACTGAAGCTTTCTTT. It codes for CASSPPANTEAFF.

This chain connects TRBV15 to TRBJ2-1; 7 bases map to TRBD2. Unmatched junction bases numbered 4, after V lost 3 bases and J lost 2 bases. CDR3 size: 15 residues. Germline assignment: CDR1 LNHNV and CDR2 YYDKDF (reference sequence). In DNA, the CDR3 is TGTGCCACCAGCAGGGGAGGGACTCCCTACAATGAGCAGTTCTTC. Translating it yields CATSRGGTPYNEQFF.

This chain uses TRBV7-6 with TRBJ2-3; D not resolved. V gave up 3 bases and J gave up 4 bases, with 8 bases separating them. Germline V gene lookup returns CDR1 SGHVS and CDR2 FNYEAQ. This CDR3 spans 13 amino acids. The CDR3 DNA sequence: TGTGCCAGCAGCTTCCAAACTCCAGATACGCAGTATTTT. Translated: CASSFQTPDTQYF.

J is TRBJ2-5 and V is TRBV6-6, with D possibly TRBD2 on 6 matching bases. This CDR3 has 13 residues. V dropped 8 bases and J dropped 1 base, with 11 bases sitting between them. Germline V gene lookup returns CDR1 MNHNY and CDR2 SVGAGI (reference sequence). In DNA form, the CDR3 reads TGTGCCAGCGCGGGGCAAACCCAAGAGACCCAGTACTTC. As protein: CASAGQTQETQYF.

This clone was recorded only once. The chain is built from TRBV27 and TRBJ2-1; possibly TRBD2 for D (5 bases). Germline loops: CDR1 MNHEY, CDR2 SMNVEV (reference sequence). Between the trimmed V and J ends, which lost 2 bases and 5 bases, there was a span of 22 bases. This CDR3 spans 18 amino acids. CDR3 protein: CASSLKAAAGRPDNEQFF. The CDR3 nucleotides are TGTGCCAGCAGTTTAAAAGCGGCCGCGGGCAGGCCGGACAATGAGCAGTTCTTC.

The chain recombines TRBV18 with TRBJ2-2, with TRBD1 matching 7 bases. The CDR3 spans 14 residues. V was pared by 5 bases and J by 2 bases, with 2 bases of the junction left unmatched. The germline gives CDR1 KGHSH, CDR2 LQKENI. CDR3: CASSWTGNTGELFF. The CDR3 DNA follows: TGTGCCAGCTCATGGACAGGAAACACCGGGGAGCTGTTTTTT.

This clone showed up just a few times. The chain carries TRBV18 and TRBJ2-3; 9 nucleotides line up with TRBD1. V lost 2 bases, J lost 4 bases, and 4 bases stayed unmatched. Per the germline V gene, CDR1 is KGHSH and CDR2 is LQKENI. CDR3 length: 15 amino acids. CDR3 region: CASSPRGQGPDTQYF. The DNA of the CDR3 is TGTGCCAGCTCACCAAGAGGACAGGGGCCAGATACGCAGTATTTT.

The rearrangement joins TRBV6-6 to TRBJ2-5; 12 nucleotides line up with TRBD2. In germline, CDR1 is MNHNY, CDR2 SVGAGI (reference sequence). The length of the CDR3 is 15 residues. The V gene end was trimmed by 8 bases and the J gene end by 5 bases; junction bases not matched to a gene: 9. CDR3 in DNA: TGTGCCAGCGATAGGACTAGCGGGGACCGGGAGACCCAGTACTTC. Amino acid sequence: CASDRTSGDRETQYF.

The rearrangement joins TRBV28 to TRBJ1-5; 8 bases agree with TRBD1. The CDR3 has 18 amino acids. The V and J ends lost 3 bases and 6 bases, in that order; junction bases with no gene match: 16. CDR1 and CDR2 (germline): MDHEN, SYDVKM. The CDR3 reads CASSLGSGIWTGSQPQHF. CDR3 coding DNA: TGTGCCAGCAGTTTGGGGAGTGGGATCTGGACAGGGTCTCAGCCCCAGCATTTT.

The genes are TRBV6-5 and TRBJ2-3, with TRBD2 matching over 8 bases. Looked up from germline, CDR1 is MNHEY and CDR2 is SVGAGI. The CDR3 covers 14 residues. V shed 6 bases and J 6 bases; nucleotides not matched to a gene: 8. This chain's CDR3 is CASSLGQRGDTQYF. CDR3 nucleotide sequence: TGTGCCAGCAGCCTCGGACAGCGGGGGGATACGCAGTATTTT.